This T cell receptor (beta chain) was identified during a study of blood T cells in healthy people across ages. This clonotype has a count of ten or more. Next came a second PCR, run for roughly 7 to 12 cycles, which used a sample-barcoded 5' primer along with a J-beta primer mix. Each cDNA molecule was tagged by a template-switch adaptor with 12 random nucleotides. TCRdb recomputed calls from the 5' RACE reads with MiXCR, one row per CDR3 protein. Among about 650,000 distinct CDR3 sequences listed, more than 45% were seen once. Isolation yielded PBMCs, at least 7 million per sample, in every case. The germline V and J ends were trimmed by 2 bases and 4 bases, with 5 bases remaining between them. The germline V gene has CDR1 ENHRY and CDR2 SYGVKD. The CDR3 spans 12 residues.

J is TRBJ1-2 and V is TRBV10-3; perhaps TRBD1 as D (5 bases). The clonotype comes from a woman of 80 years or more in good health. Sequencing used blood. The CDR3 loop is CAISEGAYGYTF. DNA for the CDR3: TGTGCCATCAGTGAGGGGGCCTATGGCTACACCTTC.